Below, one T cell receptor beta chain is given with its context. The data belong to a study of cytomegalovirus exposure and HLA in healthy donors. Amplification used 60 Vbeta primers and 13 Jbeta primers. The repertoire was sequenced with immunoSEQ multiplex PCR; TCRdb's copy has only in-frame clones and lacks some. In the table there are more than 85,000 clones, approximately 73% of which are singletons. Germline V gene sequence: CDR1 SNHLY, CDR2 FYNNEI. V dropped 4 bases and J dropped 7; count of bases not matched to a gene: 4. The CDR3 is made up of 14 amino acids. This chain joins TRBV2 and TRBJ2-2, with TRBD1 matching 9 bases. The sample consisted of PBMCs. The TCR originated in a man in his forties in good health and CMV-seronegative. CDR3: CASSGDRVVGELFF. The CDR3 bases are TGTGCCAGCAGTGGGGACAGGGTCGTCGGGGAGCTGTTTTTT.